Below, 9 T cell receptor beta chains from the same sample are listed, as sequenced in a study of T-cell memory formation after mild COVID-19. TCRdb re-called the 5' RACE reads with MiXCR, one entry per CDR3 protein. The data show about half a million distinct CDR3 sequences, 15% to 20% seen once. Input material: PBMCs or a T cell subset sorted from them (not recorded which). The receptor set was obtained from an adult woman who had mild COVID-19 (a few samples of this study predate the infection). Cell type and time point are not known.

The table lists this clonotype with a few counts. The chain combines TRBV7-9 with TRBJ1-5; the D is unclear. Germline CDR1 is SEHNR and CDR2 is FQNEAQ (reference sequence). Trimming took 3 bases from V and 0 from J, leaving 9 bases between them. The CDR3 is 15 amino acids. CDR3 amino acids: CASSFGGYSNQPQHF. In nucleotides, the CDR3 is TGTGCCAGCAGCTTCGGCGGGTATAGCAATCAGCCCCAGCATTTT. Supplemented by reference TRBV7-9 and TRBJ1-5, the full variable domain reads DTGVSQNPRHKITKRGQNVTFRCDPISEHNRLYWYRQTLGQGPEFLTYFQNEAQLEKSRLLSDRFSAERPKGSFSTLEIQRTEQGDSAMYLCASSFGGYSNQPQHFGDGTRLSIL.

The CDR3 sequence is CASTQWADEQYF. CDR3 DNA sequence: TGTGCCAGCACTCAGTGGGCGGACGAGCAGTACTTC. This rearrangement joins TRBV2 to TRBJ2-7, with no clear D. The CDR3 extends over 12 amino acids. V lost 7 bases, J lost 5 bases, and 12 bases lay in between. CDR1 is SNHLY and CDR2 is FYNNEI in the germline V gene.

This clonotype was seen ten or more times. The rearrangement uses TRBV28 and TRBJ2-1, with D unresolved. Trimming removed 7 bases at V and 4 bases at J, with 5 bases between. Germline V gene data show CDR1 as MDHEN and CDR2 as SYDVKM. CDR3 size: 11 residues. As DNA, the CDR3 is TGTGCCAGCATCGGATACAATGAGCAGTTCTTC. Amino acid sequence: CASIGYNEQFF.

This clonotype has a handful of counts. The chain joins TRBV5-1 to TRBJ2-3, with D possibly matching TRBD1 (5 bases). The CDR3 sequence is 19 residues long. From germline, CDR1 is SGHRS and CDR2 YFSETQ. Trimming shortened V by 2 bases and J by 1 base, and 23 bases separated the two germline ends. CDR3 amino acids: CASSFRASSSATGTDTQYF. The CDR3 nucleotides are TGCGCCAGCAGCTTCAGGGCCTCCTCCTCAGCGACCGGCACAGATACGCAGTATTTT.

CDR3 sequence (DNA): TGTGCCAGCAGCCAAGCGGGTGGGGGGGGAACCTACGAGCAGTACTTC. Translated: CASSQAGGGGTYEQYF. V is TRBV4-2 and J is TRBJ2-7; 7 bases fit TRBD2. The CDR3 runs to 16 residues. Per the germline V gene, CDR1 is LGHNA and CDR2 is YNFKEQ. After removal of 1 base from V and 2 bases from J, the junction contained 8 bases not matched to a gene.

The rearrangement joins TRBV3-1 to TRBJ2-2; D is possibly TRBD2 (6 bases). This CDR3 is built from 16 residues. V lost 4 bases, J lost 2 bases, and 14 bases lay in between. The germline V gene encodes CDR1 LGHDT and CDR2 YNNKEL (reference sequence). In DNA form, the CDR3 reads TGTGCCAGCAGCCGGGTTTCGGGGGAAAACACCGGGGAGCTGTTTTTT. This gives the protein CASSRVSGENTGELFF.

The CDR3 loop is CASSFSASPLHF. Written as DNA, the CDR3 is TGTGCCAGCAGCTTTTCGGCCTCACCCCTCCACTTT. This chain links TRBV7-2 with TRBJ1-6, with D hard to call. The CDR3 consists of 12 residues. V lost 3 bases, J lost 10 bases, and 7 bases lay in between. Germline V gene data show CDR1 as SGHTA and CDR2 as FQGNSA.

In this sample, this clonotype turned up a few times. The V and J genes are TRBV6-5 and TRBJ2-5; 7 nucleotides agree with TRBD2. Germline values: CDR1 MNHEY, CDR2 SVGAGI. The CDR3 is 15 amino acids. The ends lost 2 bases at V and 4 bases at J; junction bases unmatched: 7. CDR3 amino acids: CASSYSLGGRETQYF. The CDR3 DNA reads as TGTGCCAGCAGTTACAGTCTGGGAGGGAGAGAGACCCAGTACTTC.

The chain has TRBV19 and TRBJ2-7; 7 bases align to TRBD1. V was pared by 4 bases and J by 3 bases, with 15 bases of the junction left unmatched. The germline gives CDR1 LNHDA, CDR2 SQIVND (reference sequence). This CDR3 is built from 17 residues. The CDR3 region is CASSRRTGTEFDYEQYF. The DNA for the CDR3 is TGTGCCAGTAGTAGACGGACCGGGACAGAATTTGACTACGAGCAGTACTTC.